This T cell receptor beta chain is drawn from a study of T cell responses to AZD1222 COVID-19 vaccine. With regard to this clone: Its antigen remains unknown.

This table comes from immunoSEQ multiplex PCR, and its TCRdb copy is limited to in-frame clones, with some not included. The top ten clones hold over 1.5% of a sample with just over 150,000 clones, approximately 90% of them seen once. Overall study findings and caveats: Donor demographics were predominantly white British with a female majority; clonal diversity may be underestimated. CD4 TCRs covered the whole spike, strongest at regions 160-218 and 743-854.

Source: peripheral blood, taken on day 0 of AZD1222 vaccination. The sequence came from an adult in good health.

CDR3 sequence reads: CASSYSLKGTVNTEAFF. The CDR3 DNA is TGTGCCAGCAGTTACTCCTTGAAGGGTACCGTGAACACTGAAGCTTTCTTT. The gene calls are TRBV6-2 or TRBV6-3 and TRBJ1-1; no clear D. V lost 0 bases, J lost 0 bases, and 14 bases lay in between. This CDR3 has 17 amino acids. Per germline, CDR1 MNHEY and CDR2 SVGEGT.